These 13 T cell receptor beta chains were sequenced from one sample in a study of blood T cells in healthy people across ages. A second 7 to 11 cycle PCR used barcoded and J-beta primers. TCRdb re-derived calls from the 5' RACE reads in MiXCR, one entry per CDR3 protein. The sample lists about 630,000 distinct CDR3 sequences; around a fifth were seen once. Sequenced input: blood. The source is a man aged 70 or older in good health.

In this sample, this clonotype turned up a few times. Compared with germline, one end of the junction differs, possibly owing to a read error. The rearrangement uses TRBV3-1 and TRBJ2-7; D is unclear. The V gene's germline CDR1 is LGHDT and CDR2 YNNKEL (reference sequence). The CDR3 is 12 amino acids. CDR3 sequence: CASSQTGYEQCF. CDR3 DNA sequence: TGTGCCAGCAGCCAAACCGGGTACGAGCAGTGCTTC.

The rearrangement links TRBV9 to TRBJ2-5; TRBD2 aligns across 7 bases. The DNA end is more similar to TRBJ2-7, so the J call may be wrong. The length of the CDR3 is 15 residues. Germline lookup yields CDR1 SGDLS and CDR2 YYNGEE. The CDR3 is CASSVVAGETYEQYF. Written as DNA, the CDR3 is TGTGCCAGCAGCGTAGTAGCGGGTGAGACCTACGAGCAGTACTTC.

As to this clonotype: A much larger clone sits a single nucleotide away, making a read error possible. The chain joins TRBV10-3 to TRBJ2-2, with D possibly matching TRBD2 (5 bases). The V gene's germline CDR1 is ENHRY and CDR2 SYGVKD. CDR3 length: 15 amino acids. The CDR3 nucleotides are TGTGCCATCACTGAGTCTACTAGACGCACCGGGGAGCTGTTTTTT. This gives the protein CAITESTRRTGELFF.

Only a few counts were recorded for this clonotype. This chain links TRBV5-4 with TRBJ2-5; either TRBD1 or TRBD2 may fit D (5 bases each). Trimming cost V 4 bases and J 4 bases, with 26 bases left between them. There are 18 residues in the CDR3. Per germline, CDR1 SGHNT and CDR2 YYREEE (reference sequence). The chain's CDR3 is CASSSGGSTGTTVETQYF. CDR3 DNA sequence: TGTGCCAGCAGCAGTGGTGGGAGTACAGGCACCACAGTAGAGACCCAGTACTTC. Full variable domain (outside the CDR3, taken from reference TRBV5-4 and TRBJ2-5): ETGVTQSPTHLIKTRGQQVTLRCSSQSGHNTVSWYQQALGQGPQFIFQYYREEENGRGNFPPRFSGLQFPNYSSELNVNALELDDSALYLCASSSGGSTGTTVETQYFGPGTRLLVL.

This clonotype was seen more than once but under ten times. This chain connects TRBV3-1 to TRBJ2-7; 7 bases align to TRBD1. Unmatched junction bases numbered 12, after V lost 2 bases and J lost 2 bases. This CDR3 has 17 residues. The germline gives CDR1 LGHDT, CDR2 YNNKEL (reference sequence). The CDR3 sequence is CASSQPDAQGVPYEQYF. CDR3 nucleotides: TGTGCCAGCAGCCAACCCGACGCCCAGGGGGTTCCCTACGAGCAGTACTTC.

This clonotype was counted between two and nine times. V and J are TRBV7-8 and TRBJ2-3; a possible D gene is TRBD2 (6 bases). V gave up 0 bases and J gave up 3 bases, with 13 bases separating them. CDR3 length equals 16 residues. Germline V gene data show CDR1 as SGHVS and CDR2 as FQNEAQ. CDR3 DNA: TGTGCCAGCAGCTTAGCGCCGGGAGTGGGGACAGATACGCAGTATTTT. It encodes CASSLAPGVGTDTQYF. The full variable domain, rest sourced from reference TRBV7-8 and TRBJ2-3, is GAGVSQSPRYKVAKRGQDVALRCDPISGHVSLFWYQQALGQGPEFLTYFQNEAQLDKSGLPSDRFFAERPEGSVSTLKIQRTQQEDSAVYLCASSLAPGVGTDTQYFGPGTRLTVL.

DNA of the CDR3: TGTGCCAGCAGTTATGAATTACCAACTGAAGCTTTCTTT. Protein sequence: CASSYELPTEAFF. The chain carries TRBV12-3 or TRBV12-4 and TRBJ1-1; no firm D call. This CDR3 spans 13 amino acids. V was pared by 4 bases and J by 5 bases, with 11 bases between.

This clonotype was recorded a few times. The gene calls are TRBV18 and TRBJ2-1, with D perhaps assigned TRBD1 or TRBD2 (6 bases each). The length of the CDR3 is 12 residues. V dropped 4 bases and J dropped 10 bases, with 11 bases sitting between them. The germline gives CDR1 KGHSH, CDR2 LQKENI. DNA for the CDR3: TGTGCCAGCTCACAGGGGGGCGGCGAGCAGTTCTTC. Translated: CASSQGGGEQFF.

The CDR3 loop is CSVELLETQYF. The CDR3 nucleotides read TGCAGCGTTGAACTCCTCGAGACCCAGTACTTC. This sequence joins TRBV29-1 and TRBJ2-1; D gene unclear. With the DNA end fitting TRBJ2-5 better, the J assignment may be wrong. The CDR3 is made up of 11 amino acids. The V gene's germline CDR1 is SQVTM and CDR2 ANQGSEA.

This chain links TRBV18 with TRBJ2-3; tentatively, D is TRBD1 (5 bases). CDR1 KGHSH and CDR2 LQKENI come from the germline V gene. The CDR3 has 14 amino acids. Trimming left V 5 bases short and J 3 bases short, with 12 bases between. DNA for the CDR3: TGTGCCAGCTCAAAGGGGCATGAAACAGATACGCAGTATTTT. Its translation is CASSKGHETDTQYF.

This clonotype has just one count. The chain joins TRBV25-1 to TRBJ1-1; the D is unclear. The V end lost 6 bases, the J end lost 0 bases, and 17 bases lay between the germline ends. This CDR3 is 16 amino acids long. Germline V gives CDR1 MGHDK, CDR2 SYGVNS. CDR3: CASSPETPYMNTEAFF. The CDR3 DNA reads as TGTGCCAGCAGCCCAGAGACGCCCTACATGAACACTGAAGCTTTCTTT.

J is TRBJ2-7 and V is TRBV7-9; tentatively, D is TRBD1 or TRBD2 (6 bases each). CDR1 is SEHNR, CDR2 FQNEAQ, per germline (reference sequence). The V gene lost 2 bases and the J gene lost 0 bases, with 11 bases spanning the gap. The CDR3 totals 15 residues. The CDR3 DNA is TGTGCCAGCAGCTTAACAGGGAGGAGCTCCTACGAGCAGTACTTC. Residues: CASSLTGRSSYEQYF.

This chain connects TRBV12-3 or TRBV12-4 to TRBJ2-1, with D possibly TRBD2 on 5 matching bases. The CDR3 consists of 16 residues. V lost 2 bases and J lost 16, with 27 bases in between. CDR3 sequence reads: CASSLIDQSGSHPQFF. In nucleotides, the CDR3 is TGTGCCAGCAGTTTAATAGATCAATCGGGGTCCCACCCCCAATTCTTC.